This is a list of T cell receptor beta chains from one sample in a study of cytomegalovirus exposure and HLA in healthy donors. The method was immunoSEQ multiplex PCR; TCRdb's version includes in-frame clones alone and lacks a portion of them. The repertoire holds around 130,000 clones, with 65% to 80% as singletons. The sequenced sample was PBMCs. These receptors came from a woman in her forties in good health and CMV-seropositive. The CDR3 runs from the conserved cysteine through the conserved F or W. The D gene is left open where the match is weak. Clone size is stated in some rows and not others, as once, few, many or a class when expanded.

TGCAGCGCCCGCAGCGGGGCATCCTACAATGAGCAGTTCTTC	CSARSGASYNEQFF	NA	TRBJ2-1	14	TRBV29-1	TRBD2
TGCGCCAGCAGCTTGGAGCGATTGCGGGAGACTGCGTCCATTTGGTCGGCTTTCTTT	CASSLERLRETASIWSAFF	NA	TRBJ1-1	19	TRBV5-1	NA
TGCGCCAGCAGCCAAGATCAGGCCTTTCGTGAAAAACTGTTTTTT	CASSQDQAFREKLFF	few	TRBJ1-4	15	TRBV4-3	NA
TGTGCCAGCAGAGGACACGATCGGAAAGAGACCCAGTACTTC	CASRGHDRKETQYF	NA	TRBJ2-5	14	TRBV6-1	NA
TGTGCCAGCAGCGTAGTAACAGGGGGAGACACTGAAGCTTTCTTT	CASSVVTGGDTEAFF	few	TRBJ1-1	15	TRBV9	TRBD1
TGCGCCAGCAGCTTCGCGGCTAACACCGGGGAGCTGTTTTTT	CASSFAANTGELFF	NA	TRBJ2-2	14	TRBV5-1	NA
TGCGCCAGCAGCCAACAGACAGGGAGGATGGAGACCCAGTACTTC	CASSQQTGRMETQYF	NA	TRBJ2-5	15	TRBV4-3	NA
TGTGCCAGCAGGACCGGGACAGGGGGCGATGAGCAGTTCTTC	CASRTGTGGDEQFF	NA	TRBJ2-1	14	TRBV6-5	TRBD1
TGTGCCAGCAGTGACAGGGATAATTCACCCCTCCACTTT	CASSDRDNSPLHF	NA	TRBJ1-6	13	TRBV6-5	TRBD1
TGTGCCAGCAGTTACGGGGCTTCGGCAGATACGCAGTATTTT	CASSYGASADTQYF	NA	TRBJ2-3	14	TRBV6-6	NA
TGTGCCAGCAGTTACCGACAGGGGAGCAATCAGCCCCAGCATTTT	CASSYRQGSNQPQHF	few	TRBJ1-5	15	TRBV6-5	TRBD1
TGTGCCTGGGGAACAGGGGGCCTGGGTAATGAGCAGTTCTTC	CAWGTGGLGNEQFF	NA	TRBJ2-1	14	TRBV30	TRBD1
TGTGCCACCACAGGCGGCGCAACTAATGAAAAACTGTTTTTT	CATTGGATNEKLFF	NA	TRBJ1-4	14	TRBV19	NA
TGCGCCAGCAGCCAAGCTCTAGCGGGGGGCGTACAATCCTACGAGCAGTACTTC	CASSQALAGGVQSYEQYF	NA	TRBJ2-7	18	TRBV4-3	TRBD2
TGTGCCAGCAGCTCCGGGGGGCAGGGGAACACCGGGGAGCTGTTTTTT	CASSSGGQGNTGELFF	NA	TRBJ2-2	16	TRBV5-4	NA
TGTGCCAGCAGTTACCAAGGACTAGCGGACACAGATACGCAGTATTTT	CASSYQGLADTDTQYF	NA	TRBJ2-3	16	TRBV6-5	TRBD2
TGCGCCAGCAGTGATAGAGGGAACACTGAAGCTTTCTTT	CASSDRGNTEAFF	NA	TRBJ1-1	13	TRBV10-2	NA
TGTGCCAGCAGTTTTTACCGGAGCTCAGGGGTGGCTTTCTTT	CASSFYRSSGVAFF	few	TRBJ1-1	14	TRBV28	NA
TGTGCCAGCAGAGAGGTAGCCGAGCAGTTAGGCGAGCAGTACTTC	CASREVAEQLGEQYF	NA	TRBJ2-7	15	TRBV6-5	NA
TGTGCCAGCAGCCTTCAAGGGGCCAATCAGCCCCAGCATTTT	CASSLQGANQPQHF	once	TRBJ1-5	14	TRBV6-5	NA
TGTGCCAGCAGTTCGGGGACTAGCGGGTTTTCATATACGCAGTATTTT	CASSSGTSGFSYTQYF	NA	TRBJ2-3	16	TRBV27	TRBD2
TGTGCCTGGAGTGGGACACAAGAGACCCAGTACTTC	CAWSGTQETQYF	NA	TRBJ2-5	12	TRBV30	NA
TGTGCCAGTAGTATGTGGGACAGGGGGCCCGGCTACACCTTC	CASSMWDRGPGYTF	NA	TRBJ1-2	14	TRBV19	TRBD1
TGTGCCAGCAGGGGAGCGGCGGATACGCAGTATTTT	CASRGAADTQYF	NA	TRBJ2-3	12	TRBV6-1	NA
TGTGCCAGCAGCGCAACACAGGGCGTTAAGACTGAAGCTTTCTTT	CASSATQGVKTEAFF	NA	TRBJ1-1	15	TRBV13	NA
TGTGCCAGCAGTCAAGGACAGGGGAAAACTGAAGCTTTCTTT	CASSQGQGKTEAFF	once	TRBJ1-1	14	TRBV6-4	TRBD1
TGTGCCAGCAGCTTAGCCCGGGACAGCGAGCAGTACTTC	CASSLARDSEQYF	NA	TRBJ2-7	13	TRBV7-2	TRBD1
TGCAGCGCCCTTCAGGGGGATAGCAATCAGCCCCAGCATTTT	CSALQGDSNQPQHF	once	TRBJ1-5	14	TRBV29-1	TRBD1
TGTGCCAGCAGCTTGGGAGTTTGGGGGGATGGCTACACCTTC	CASSLGVWGDGYTF	NA	TRBJ1-2	14	TRBV5-4	NA
TGCGCCAGCAGCACTCGTTCCGGGACAGGAGACGAGCAGTACTTC	CASSTRSGTGDEQYF	NA	TRBJ2-7	15	TRBV4-3	TRBD1
TGTGCCAGCAGCGTTGGGGGGATGAACACTGAAGCTTTCTTT	CASSVGGMNTEAFF	once	TRBJ1-1	14	TRBV9	NA
TGTGCCAGCAGTACCGGGAGTTCTCATTCACCCCTCCACTTT	CASSTGSSHSPLHF	NA	TRBJ1-6	14	TRBV27	NA
TGTGCCAGCAGTTCGTCGGGACAGGGAGGTCATAACTATGGCTACACCTTC	CASSSSGQGGHNYGYTF	NA	TRBJ1-2	17	TRBV28	TRBD1
TGCGCCAGCAGCTCCACAGGGGCGACAAATGAAAAACTGTTTTTT	CASSSTGATNEKLFF	NA	TRBJ1-4	15	TRBV5-1	TRBD1
TGTGCCAGCAGTGCGACTAGCGAGGGCGAGCAGTACTTC	CASSATSEGEQYF	NA	TRBJ2-7	13	TRBV27	TRBD2
TGCGCCAGCAGCCAGACTAGCGGGAATTCTCCCTCATACAATGAGCAGTTCTTC	CASSQTSGNSPSYNEQFF	NA	TRBJ2-1	18	TRBV4-1	TRBD2
TGTGCCAGCAGTGAGGGGGGTATGTATGGCTACACCTTC	CASSEGGMYGYTF	NA	TRBJ1-2	13	TRBV25-1	NA